Shown below are 5 T cell receptor beta chains from a single sample sequenced in a study of regulatory T cells in long-lasting Graves disease (dated by TCRdb to about 2021). The method was multiplex PCR. TCRdb records Illumina HiSeq 4000 as the sequencer. iRepertoire HTBI primers and Arm-PCR amplification of CDR3 regions were used to construct TCR beta libraries. Using fastp trimming at Q25 and MiXCR clonotype assembly, TCRdb reanalyzed the public sequencing data and kept in-frame beta chains. Each entry is one CDR3 protein sequence, shown with its most common DNA and genes. The sample includes hundreds of thousands of distinct CDR3 sequences, with about a fifth observed a single time. The ten largest account for roughly 6.9% of the sample. According to the study, the label for this sample's time point signals: persistent/refractory GD, antithyroid drugs over 5 years with positive TRAb. For both TCR sequencing and RNA sequencing, RNA was extracted from PBMCs using TRIzol.

Here the sequenced sample was peripheral blood mononuclear cells (PBMCs), taken when the disease was refractory, from a patient treated with antithyroid drugs. The source is a female donor with Graves disease.

This clonotype has only a few counts. This chain joins TRBV5-1 and TRBJ2-3; TRBD1 matches at 11 bases. The trim removed 4 bases at V and 6 bases at J, leaving 4 bases unmatched. Germline CDR1 SGHRS, CDR2 YFSETQ. The CDR3 consists of 14 residues. CDR3 residues: CASSPGQGADTQYF. CDR3 in DNA: TGCGCCAGCAGCCCCGGACAGGGGGCCGATACGCAGTATTTT. The whole variable domain, filled in from reference TRBV5-1 and TRBJ2-3, reads KAGVTQTPRYLIKTRGQQVTLSCSPISGHRSVSWYQQTPGQGLQFLFEYFSETQRNKGNFPGRFSGRQFSNSRSEMNVSTLELGDSALYLCASSPGQGADTQYFGPGTRLTVL.

At least ten counts were recorded for this clonotype. The genes are TRBV15 and TRBJ2-7; weak D call: TRBD2 (5 bases). The germline gives CDR1 LNHNV, CDR2 YYDKDF (reference sequence). The germline V and J ends were trimmed by 5 bases and 2 bases, with 16 bases remaining between them. There are 15 residues in the CDR3. CDR3 sequence: CATSRSMLGAYEQYF. CDR3 nucleotide sequence: TGTGCCACCAGCCGATCAATGTTGGGAGCCTACGAGCAGTACTTC.

This clonotype was recorded many times. The chain links TRBV29-1 to TRBJ1-1, with 7 bases lining up with TRBD1. Germline CDR1 and CDR2: SQVTM and ANQGSEA. CDR3 length: 15 amino acids. After removal of 4 bases from V and 0 bases from J, the junction contained 8 bases not matched to a gene. CDR3 DNA sequence: TGCAGCGTTGGATCCTCCGGGACAGTGAACACTGAAGCTTTCTTT. It translates to CSVGSSGTVNTEAFF.

This clonotype was recorded at least ten times. The rearrangement uses TRBV7-2 and TRBJ2-5; 7 nucleotides match TRBD2. There are 13 residues in the CDR3. With V trimmed by 5 bases and J by 4 bases, 4 bases remained unmatched. Germline CDR1 and CDR2: SGHTA and FQGNSA. The CDR3 nucleotides are TGTGCCAGCAGCACAGCGGGATTAGAGACCCAGTACTTC. It yields the protein CASSTAGLETQYF.

The chain employs TRBV5-1 and TRBJ2-7; D unresolved. The CDR3 loop spans 14 amino acids. Germline CDR1 is SGHRS and CDR2 is YFSETQ. V was trimmed by 4 bases and J by 2 bases, leaving 13 bases between them. CDR3 residues: CASSPGPTAYEQYF. CDR3 DNA: TGCGCCAGCAGCCCCGGACCTACCGCCTACGAGCAGTACTTC.